What follows are 16 T cell receptor beta chains derived from one specimen sequenced in a study of shared clonotypes between healthy human individuals. Clones were read by immunoSEQ multiplex PCR, and TCRdb kept only the in-frame ones, dropping some. The sample yields about 2 million clones, over 85% seen once. Selected positively for CCR7 and CD45RO-negative, naive CD8 cells excluded terminally differentiated effector memory CD45RA+ cells. Material for sequencing was naive CD8+ T cells sorted from blood. These TCRs come from a man younger than 35 in good health.

V is TRBV14 and J is TRBJ2-7; 13 nucleotides agree with TRBD2. The CDR3 runs to 17 residues. The V gene end was trimmed by 4 bases and the J gene end by 2 bases; junction bases not matched to a gene: 8. Germline-derived CDR1 and CDR2 are SGHDN and FVKESK. The CDR3 loop reads CASSPGLAGPYTYEQYF. The CDR3 DNA is TGTGCCAGCAGCCCGGGACTAGCGGGACCTTACACCTACGAGCAGTACTTC.

V usage is TRBV7-6 and J usage is TRBJ2-1; D is undetermined. Trimming shortened V by 8 bases and J by 5 bases, and 7 bases separated the two germline ends. Germline values: CDR1 SGHVS, CDR2 FNYEAQ. This CDR3 comprises 11 residues. In DNA, the CDR3 is TGTGCCAGCGCGGATAACAATGAGCAGTTCTTC. Amino acid sequence: CASADNNEQFF.

The sample holds one count of this clone. This chain links TRBV13 with TRBJ2-4, with a tentative D call TRBD1 (5 bases). V was pared by 2 bases and J by 8 bases, with 13 bases between. The CDR3 runs 14 residues. CDR1 PRHDT and CDR2 FYEKMQ come from the germline V gene (reference sequence). CDR3 DNA sequence: TGTGCCAGCAGCTTATCCGACAGAGGTGACATTCAGTACTTC. The encoded protein is CASSLSDRGDIQYF.

V and J are TRBV11-2 and TRBJ2-2; D not resolved. Trimming left V 4 bases short and J 1 base short, with 16 bases between. Germline V CDR1 and CDR2: SGHAT, FQNNGV. The CDR3 is 17 amino acids. The CDR3 sequence: CASSSTLHGGNTGELFF. The DNA of the CDR3 is TGTGCCAGCAGCTCGACCTTACATGGCGGGAACACCGGGGAGCTGTTTTTT.

In the case of this clone: Additional DNA sequences in this sample encode the identical CDR3. This chain joins TRBV5-1 and TRBJ2-7; the match to TRBD1 covers 7 bases. Germline V gene data show CDR1 as SGHRS and CDR2 as YFSETQ. V lost 4 bases and J lost 0; bases outside the gene matches: 7. This CDR3 contains 15 residues. CDR3 DNA sequence: TGCGCCAGCAGCAGCCCGGGACAGAGCTCCTACGAGCAGTACTTC. Amino acids: CASSSPGQSSYEQYF. The full variable domain, in which reference TRBV5-1 and TRBJ2-7 provide the parts outside the CDR3, is KAGVTQTPRYLIKTRGQQVTLSCSPISGHRSVSWYQQTPGQGLQFLFEYFSETQRNKGNFPGRFSGRQFSNSRSEMNVSTLELGDSALYLCASSSPGQSSYEQYFGPGTRLTVT.

J is TRBJ2-7 and V is TRBV5-6, with TRBD2 matching 11 bases. The V gene end was trimmed by 0 bases and the J gene end by 5 bases; junction bases not matched to a gene: 4. The germline CDR1 and CDR2 sequences are SGHDT and YYEEEE. The CDR3 runs 15 residues. CDR3 in amino acids: CASSLATSGRNEQYF. In nucleotides, the CDR3 is TGTGCCAGCAGCTTGGCTACTAGCGGGAGAAACGAGCAGTACTTC.

This clone was seen just once. The chain combines TRBV11-2 with TRBJ2-7; 12 bases line up with TRBD2. Germline V gene sequence: CDR1 SGHAT, CDR2 FQNNGV. Trimming at V came to 7 bases and at J to 1 base, leaving 2 bases not matched to a gene. This CDR3 has 14 residues. CDR3 residues: CASKGLAGSYEQYF. CDR3 nucleotide sequence: TGTGCCAGCAAAGGACTAGCGGGATCCTACGAGCAGTACTTC.

The chain recombines TRBV6-6 with TRBJ1-1; 7 nucleotides align to TRBD1. Germline trimming cut 5 bases from V and 1 base from J; bases unmatched to any gene: 1. The CDR3 sequence is 13 residues long. Germline V gives CDR1 MNHNY, CDR2 SVGAGI (reference sequence). DNA of the CDR3: TGTGCCAGCAGTAGGGACAGGAACACTGAAGCTTTCTTT. Encoded protein: CASSRDRNTEAFF.

This clone was detected once. The V and J genes are TRBV5-4 and TRBJ1-1; 9 bases are shared with TRBD1. This CDR3 contains 14 residues. Per germline, CDR1 SGHNT and CDR2 YYREEE (reference sequence). The V and J ends lost 3 bases and 4 bases, in that order; junction bases with no gene match: 4. Here the CDR3 DNA reads TGTGCCAGCAGCTCCGGGACAGGGCCCACTGAAGCTTTCTTT. Protein product: CASSSGTGPTEAFF.

The V call is TRBV19, the J call TRBJ2-1; TRBD1 aligns across 8 bases. CDR1 LNHDA and CDR2 SQIVND come from the germline V gene (reference sequence). The CDR3 extends over 13 amino acids. After removal of 10 bases from V and 9 bases from J, the junction contained 11 bases not matched to a gene. CDR3 nucleotide sequence: TGTGCCACTACGGACAGGGTTCAGAGTGAGCAGTTCTTC. Its translation: CATTDRVQSEQFF.

This clone has only one observation. The chain is built from TRBV7-9 and TRBJ1-2; 8 bases match TRBD1. CDR1 and CDR2 (germline): SEHNR, FQNEAQ (reference sequence). CDR3 length: 16 amino acids. The V segment lost 3 bases and the J segment 4 bases; nucleotides outside the gene matches: 10. CDR3 DNA: TGTGCCAGCAGCTTTTTGGACAGGGAGGTTTTCTATGGCTACACCTTC. Amino acids: CASSFLDREVFYGYTF.

This chain uses TRBV5-1 with TRBJ1-1; possibly TRBD1 for D (6 bases). The germline V and J ends were trimmed by 5 bases and 0 bases, with 11 bases remaining between them. The V gene's germline CDR1 is SGHRS and CDR2 YFSETQ. This CDR3 comprises 14 residues. This CDR3 reads CASSKTGLNTEAFF. In DNA, the CDR3 is TGCGCCAGCAGTAAGACAGGCTTGAACACTGAAGCTTTCTTT.

About this clone itself: In the same sample, other DNA sequences code for this CDR3. CDR3 sequence (DNA): TGTGCCAGCAGTCTGTCGTGGGGCTCTGGAAACACCATATATTTT. Translation gives CASSLSWGSGNTIYF. J is TRBJ1-3 and V is TRBV27; D is ambiguous. Germline CDR1 is MNHEY and CDR2 is SMNVEV (reference sequence). The CDR3 consists of 15 residues. V gave up 5 bases and J gave up 0 bases, with 11 bases separating them.

The chain uses TRBV19 and TRBJ1-6; TRBD1 might be the D (5 bases). The germline V gene has CDR1 LNHDA and CDR2 SQIVND (reference sequence). This CDR3 is 15 amino acids long. V was shortened by 5 bases and J by 4 bases, with 12 bases between the two germline ends. CDR3 in amino acids: CASSEGTEYNSPLHF. The DNA of the CDR3 is TGTGCCAGTAGTGAAGGGACGGAGTATAATTCACCCCTCCACTTT.

The V and J genes are TRBV28 and TRBJ1-1, with TRBD1 as a possible D gene (5 bases). V lost 2 bases and J 1 base, leaving 17 bases between the germline ends. The CDR3 consists of 17 residues. Germline V CDR1 and CDR2: MDHEN, SYDVKM. The CDR3 DNA is TGTGCCAGCAGTTTAGGGTGGGGGGGTCCAGAGAACACTGAAGCTTTCTTT. Its protein is CASSLGWGGPENTEAFF.

The V and J genes are TRBV25-1 and TRBJ1-1; D may be TRBD1 (6 bases). In germline, CDR1 is MGHDK, CDR2 SYGVNS. Trimming stripped 4 bases from V and 7 bases from J, with 13 bases between. The length of the CDR3 is 13 residues. In DNA form, the CDR3 reads TGTGCCAGCAGTGGGCAGGGGATCAATGAAGCTTTCTTT. It specifies CASSGQGINEAFF.